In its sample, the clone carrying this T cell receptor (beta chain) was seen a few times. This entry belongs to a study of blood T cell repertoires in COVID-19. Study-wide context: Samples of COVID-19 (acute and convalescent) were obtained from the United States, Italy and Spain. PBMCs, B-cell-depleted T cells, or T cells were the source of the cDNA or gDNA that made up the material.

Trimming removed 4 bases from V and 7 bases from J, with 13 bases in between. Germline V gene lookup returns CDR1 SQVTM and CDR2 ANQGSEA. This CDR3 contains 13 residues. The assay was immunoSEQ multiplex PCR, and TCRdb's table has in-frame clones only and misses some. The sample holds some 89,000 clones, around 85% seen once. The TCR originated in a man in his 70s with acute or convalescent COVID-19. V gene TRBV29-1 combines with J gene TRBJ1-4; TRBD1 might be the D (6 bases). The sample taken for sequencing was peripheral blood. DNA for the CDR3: TGCAGCGTTGGCGGGGGGCCTGGTGAAAAACTGTTTTTT. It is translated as CSVGGGPGEKLFF.